Listed here are 27 T cell receptor beta chains from one sample, sequenced in a study of blood T cell repertoires in COVID-19. Produced via immunoSEQ multiplex PCR; TCRdb's table is partial and in-frame only. The sample comprises roughly 75,000 clones, around nine tenths of which are singletons, and around 7% rests with the top ten. What was sequenced was peripheral blood. The receptors shown here come from a human donor in a cohort sampled during active COVID-19.

The chain employs TRBV6-2 or TRBV6-3 and TRBJ2-7; possible D gene TRBD2, 5 bases. Trimming took off 2 bases at V and 6 bases at J, with 23 bases between the two ends. CDR3 length equals 17 residues. Germline V gene sequence: CDR1 MNHEY, CDR2 SVGEGT. The CDR3 bases are TGTGCCAGCAGTTACATTCGGGGAAATGTTAGAGGAGGCGAGCAGTACTTC. The encoded protein is CASSYIRGNVRGGEQYF.

The chain recombines TRBV6-2 or TRBV6-3 with TRBJ1-1; no clear D gene. V lost 6 bases to trimming and J lost 5 bases, with 19 bases between them. CDR1 is MNHEY, CDR2 SVGEGT, per germline. The CDR3 extends over 15 amino acids. The CDR3 region has the DNA TGTGCCAGCAGCGTAATGACCCCCGGGAATACTGAAGCTTTCTTT. Amino acids: CASSVMTPGNTEAFF.

This sequence joins TRBV19 and TRBJ1-1, with D perhaps matching TRBD1 (5 bases). CDR1 and CDR2 from the germline V gene are LNHDA and SQIVND (reference sequence). This CDR3 region has 12 residues. This CDR3 is CASGYWNTEAFF. In DNA form, the CDR3 reads TGTGCTTCAGGGTATTGGAACACTGAAGCTTTCTTT.

This chain uses TRBV12-3 or TRBV12-4 with TRBJ2-1; D is undetermined. V was pared by 3 bases and J by 5 bases, with 5 bases between. The CDR3 totals 12 residues. The CDR3 spells CASSFAHNEQFF. The CDR3 coding sequence is TGTGCCAGCAGTTTCGCGCACAATGAGCAGTTCTTC.

Only one count was recorded for this clone. V and J are TRBV10-2 and TRBJ2-7, with 12 bases fitting TRBD2. J was trimmed by 2 bases and V by 5 bases; bases with no gene match: 1. CDR3 size: 14 residues. CDR1 WSHSY and CDR2 SAAADI come from the germline V gene. CDR3 in amino acids: CASSWTSGAYEQYF. The CDR3 DNA reads TGCGCCAGCAGTTGGACTAGCGGGGCCTACGAGCAGTACTTC.

The chain links TRBV5-1 to TRBJ2-7; TRBD2 agrees at 11 bases. CDR1 SGHRS and CDR2 YFSETQ come from the germline V gene. V lost 7 bases, J lost 5 bases, and 8 bases stayed unmatched. The CDR3 runs 14 residues. CDR3 sequence reads: CASAATSGKNEQYF. The CDR3 DNA reads TGCGCCAGCGCTGCGACTAGCGGGAAAAACGAGCAGTACTTC.

The rearrangement links TRBV12-3 or TRBV12-4 to TRBJ1-4, with a possible D match to TRBD1 (6 bases). Trimming stripped 7 bases from V and 8 bases from J, with 11 bases between. This CDR3 is 12 amino acids long. CDR3 bases: TGTGCCAGCATGGGGGCTCGGGAAAAACTGTTTTTT. Protein: CASMGAREKLFF.

A single count supports this clone. The chain joins TRBV10-3 to TRBJ2-7; D is possibly TRBD1 (7 bases). CDR1 and CDR2 from the germline V gene are ENHRY and SYGVKD. V gave up 4 bases and J gave up 1 base, with 14 bases separating them. CDR3 length equals 15 residues. The CDR3 DNA sequence: TGTGCCATCAGTGGCGGGACAGTGGGATCCTACGAGCAGTACTTC. Its protein product is CAISGGTVGSYEQYF.

J is TRBJ2-2 and V is TRBV5-4, with D tentatively TRBD2 (6 bases). V was clipped by 4 bases and J by 3 bases, with 13 bases between them. CDR1 is SGHNT and CDR2 is YYREEE in the germline V gene (reference sequence). This CDR3 is built from 15 residues. This chain's CDR3 is CASSLGRRDTGELFF. For the CDR3, the DNA is TGTGCCAGCAGCCTGGGCAGGAGGGACACCGGGGAGCTGTTTTTT.

The chain combines TRBV18 with TRBJ2-7; possibly TRBD1 for D (6 bases). In germline, CDR1 is KGHSH, CDR2 LQKENI. This CDR3 contains 14 residues. The germline V and J ends were trimmed by 3 bases and 0 bases, with 9 bases remaining between them. CDR3 DNA: TGTGCCAGCTCACCCGGGACACACTCCTACGAGCAGTACTTC. It translates to CASSPGTHSYEQYF.

The chain joins TRBV12-3 or TRBV12-4 to TRBJ1-2; no firm D call. The V end was cut by 8 bases, the J end by 1 base, with 5 bases between. CDR3 size: 11 residues. For the CDR3, the DNA is TGTGCCAGCCGGGATAACTATGGCTACACCTTC. This sequence encodes CASRDNYGYTF.

The chain has TRBV27 and TRBJ1-1; weak D call: TRBD1 (6 bases). Trimming shortened V by 1 base and J by 1 base, and 10 bases separated the two germline ends. The CDR3 spans 15 residues. Germline V gene lookup returns CDR1 MNHEY and CDR2 SMNVEV (reference sequence). The CDR3 loop is CASSLWGPGNTEAFF. The CDR3 bases are TGTGCCAGCAGTTTATGGGGGCCGGGGAACACTGAAGCTTTCTTT.

This chain connects TRBV12-5 to TRBJ2-7, with a possible D match to TRBD1 (5 bases). The germline V gene has CDR1 LGHNT and CDR2 FRNRAP. The CDR3 extends over 15 amino acids. V lost 7 bases, J lost 3 bases, and 19 bases lay in between. CDR3 loop: CASALTVGQGYEQYF. CDR3 nucleotide sequence: TGTGCTAGTGCCCTTACGGTAGGACAAGGCTACGAGCAGTACTTC. The full variable domain, its missing parts supplied by reference TRBV12-5 and TRBJ2-7, is DARVTQTPRHKVTEMGQEVTMRCQPILGHNTVFWYRQTMMQGLELLAYFRNRAPLDDSGMPKDRFSAEMPDATLATLKIQPSEPRDSAVYFCASALTVGQGYEQYFGPGTRLTVT.

This clone has more than one count but fewer than ten. The chain links TRBV27 to TRBJ1-2, with 7 nucleotides matching TRBD1. This CDR3 contains 11 residues. Germline V gene sequence: CDR1 MNHEY, CDR2 SMNVEV (reference sequence). The CDR3 loop is CAQGQVDGYTF. The CDR3 nucleotides read TGTGCACAGGGGCAGGTAGATGGCTACACCTTC.

The chain joins TRBV27 to TRBJ2-2, with TRBD1 identical over 11 bases. The ends lost 5 bases at V and 4 bases at J; junction bases unmatched: 6. The CDR3 is 16 amino acids. CDR1 and CDR2 from the germline V gene are MNHEY and SMNVEV (reference sequence). CDR3 amino acids: CASSGGTGGPTGELFF. CDR3 sequence (DNA): TGTGCCAGCAGTGGAGGGACAGGGGGGCCCACCGGGGAGCTGTTTTTT.

The chain is built from TRBV27 and TRBJ1-3; 9 positions agree with TRBD1. V was pared by 0 bases and J by 2 bases, with 5 bases of the junction left unmatched. The CDR3 sequence is 17 residues long. Germline CDR1 reads MNHEY; CDR2 reads SMNVEV (reference sequence). The CDR3 spells CASSLSQQGATGNTIYF. CDR3 nucleotide sequence: TGTGCCAGCAGTTTATCTCAACAGGGGGCCACTGGAAACACCATATATTTT.

The chain uses TRBV7-2 and TRBJ2-7; 14 nucleotides match TRBD2. The germline gives CDR1 SGHTA, CDR2 FQGNSA. J gave up 5 bases and V 5 bases, and 14 bases lay outside the gene matches. The CDR3 is made up of 18 amino acids. The CDR3 coding sequence is TGTGCCAGCAGCACCCGACCGACCGGGACTAGCGGGGGAAACGAGCAGTACTTC. Translated, it gives CASSTRPTGTSGGNEQYF.

The rearrangement links TRBV4-1 to TRBJ1-5, with 7 bases matching TRBD1. From germline, CDR1 is MGHRA and CDR2 YSYEKL. The CDR3 is 17 residues long. The trim removed 0 bases at V and 0 bases at J, leaving 5 bases unmatched. The CDR3 region is CASSQDPGQISNQPQHF. Written as DNA, the CDR3 is TGCGCCAGCAGCCAAGATCCGGGACAGATTAGCAATCAGCCCCAGCATTTT.

V and J are TRBV28 and TRBJ2-5; D is possibly TRBD1 (6 bases). This CDR3 is built from 13 residues. Germline CDR1 reads MDHEN; CDR2 reads SYDVKM. V lost 5 bases, J lost 7 bases, and 14 bases lay in between. CDR3 amino acids: CASSQGQIGTQYF. The CDR3 nucleotides read TGTGCCAGCAGTCAGGGACAAATAGGGACCCAGTACTTC.

For this clone: The DNA is omitted, as the CDR3 cannot be located on it reliably, and the CDR3 follows TCRdb's listing. This chain joins TRBV6-5 and TRBJ1-2; the D call TRBD1 from the table was never checked on the DNA. CDR1 is MNHEY and CDR2 is SVGAGI in the germline V gene. With termini counted, the CDR3 has 15 amino acids. This CDR3 reads CASSSSTGGVVGYTF.

This clone was detected only once. This chain links TRBV28 with TRBJ1-1, with 9 bases matching TRBD1. Unmatched junction bases numbered 5, after V lost 4 bases and J lost 2 bases. From germline, CDR1 is MDHEN and CDR2 SYDVKM. The CDR3 is made up of 15 amino acids. The CDR3 protein is CASSYRDRANTEAFF. The CDR3 DNA is TGTGCCAGCAGTTACCGGGACAGGGCAAACACTGAAGCTTTCTTT.

The genes are TRBV6-5 and TRBJ1-5; 8 bases map to TRBD1. J was trimmed by 5 bases and V by 5 bases; bases with no gene match: 5. Germline CDR1 is MNHEY and CDR2 is SVGAGI. This CDR3 has 14 residues. CDR3 sequence: CASSPTGVDQPQHF. In DNA, the CDR3 is TGTGCCAGCAGTCCGACAGGGGTCGATCAGCCCCAGCATTTT.

This clone was found a few times. This rearrangement joins TRBV4-1 to TRBJ1-4, with D maybe TRBD1 (5 bases). CDR1 is MGHRA and CDR2 is YSYEKL in the germline V gene. The CDR3 consists of 17 residues. Trimming stripped 0 bases from V and 3 bases from J, with 14 bases between. The CDR3 DNA is TGCGCCAGCAGCCAAGATGTCCGGGGGAGAGCTAATGAAAAACTGTTTTTT. Amino acids: CASSQDVRGRANEKLFF.

The chain joins TRBV29-1 to TRBJ1-1; no reliable D call. The CDR3 totals 11 residues. Germline V gene sequence: CDR1 SQVTM, CDR2 ANQGSEA. Trimming cost V 6 bases and J 2 bases, with 7 bases left between them. CDR3 coding DNA: TGCAGCGTCGTTATTAACACTGAAGCTTTCTTT. It specifies CSVVINTEAFF.

The chain links TRBV29-1 to TRBJ2-1; the D gene is possibly TRBD2 (7 bases). The CDR3 totals 12 residues. V was clipped by 7 bases and J by 7 bases, with 14 bases between them. The germline V gene encodes CDR1 SQVTM and CDR2 ANQGSEA. CDR3 protein: CSDREGKNEQFF. The CDR3, as DNA: TGCAGCGACAGGGAGGGAAAAAATGAGCAGTTCTTC.

A single count supports this clone. The V gene is TRBV20-1, the J gene TRBJ2-5; D uncertain. V was pared by 5 bases and J by 5 bases, with 6 bases between. Germline CDR1 reads DFQATT; CDR2 reads SNEGSKA (reference sequence). This CDR3 contains 10 residues. The DNA of the CDR3 is TGCAGTGCTGCGAGTGAGACCCAGTACTTC. Translation: CSAASETQYF.

This CDR3 reads CATSREARAWIPGTEAFF. Written as DNA, the CDR3 is TGTGCCACCAGCAGAGAGGCCCGAGCATGGATTCCGGGCACTGAAGCTTTCTTT. The rearrangement uses TRBV15 and TRBJ1-1; D gene ambiguous. Germline V gene lookup returns CDR1 LNHNV and CDR2 YYDKDF (reference sequence). This CDR3 region has 18 residues. With 0 bases removed from V and 4 bases from J, the gap between germline ends came to 21 bases.